Listed below are T cell receptor beta chains from one sample, sequenced in a study of T cell changes during pregnancy in multiple sclerosis. Using immunoSEQ multiplex PCR, the repertoire was profiled, and TCRdb retains in-frame clones only, with some absent. The sample consists of about 110,000 clones, about nine tenths of them appearing once. The source was peripheral blood, collected after pregnancy. Receptors were obtained from a female donor with multiple sclerosis, enrolled in a pregnancy study. CDR3s include the opening cysteine and the closing phenylalanine or tryptophan. D genes are given only for firm matches. Only part of the rows carry a size: once, few, many, or a class if the clone is expanded.

CDR3	DNA	D	length	V	J	size
CASSSKRTDTQYF	TGTGCCAGCAGCTCAAAGCGGACAGATACGCAGTATTTT	-	13	TRBV11-2	TRBJ2-3	-
CASSLDRPTKTEAFF	TGTGCCAGCAGTCTTGACAGACCAACAAAAACTGAAGCTTTCTTT	-	15	TRBV11-2	TRBJ1-1	few
CASSETSYEQYF	TGTGCCAGCAGTGAGACTAGCTACGAGCAGTACTTC	-	12	TRBV6-1	TRBJ2-7	once
CASSRTGGAANEKLFF	TGTGCCAGCAGTCGGACAGGGGGCGCGGCTAATGAAAAACTGTTTTTT	TRBD1	16	TRBV6-6	TRBJ1-4	-
CASSQGTGTVGTF	TGTGCCAGCAGCCAAGGAACTGGGACAGTTGGGACCTTC	TRBD1	13	TRBV14	TRBJ1-2	few
CASSGEQVLNTEAFF	TGTGCCAGCAGTGGGGAACAGGTGCTGAACACTGAAGCTTTCTTT	-	15	TRBV2	TRBJ1-1	-
CASIDTGLTQETQYF	TGTGCCAGCATCGATACGGGACTGACCCAAGAGACCCAGTACTTC	-	15	TRBV6-1	TRBJ2-5	-
CASSDRGQGDYGYTF	TGTGCCAGCAGTGACCGAGGACAGGGAGACTATGGCTACACCTTC	TRBD1	15	TRBV2	TRBJ1-2	-
CASSLVTGVTNEQFF	TGCGCCAGCAGCTTGGTGACAGGGGTCACGAATGAGCAGTTCTTC	TRBD1	15	TRBV5-1	TRBJ2-1	-
CASSVDPGGATNEKLFF	TGTGCCAGCAGCGTAGATCCAGGGGGCGCAACTAATGAAAAACTGTTTTTT	TRBD1	17	TRBV9	TRBJ1-4	-
CASGGGGSETQYF	TGCGCCAGCGGGGGGGGCGGATCAGAGACCCAGTACTTC	-	13	TRBV5-1	TRBJ2-5	-
CASSVTRAANYGYTF	TGTGCCAGCAGCGTAACTAGGGCTGCTAACTATGGCTACACCTTC	-	15	TRBV9	TRBJ1-2	once
CASSPPGQVSNQPQHF	TGTGCCAGCTCACCACCGGGACAGGTTAGCAATCAGCCCCAGCATTTT	TRBD1	16	TRBV18	TRBJ1-5	-
CASRNTRNNEQFF	TGTGCCAGCAGGAATACTAGGAATAATGAGCAGTTCTTC	-	13	TRBV2	TRBJ2-1	-
CASSLGQGEMGTQYF	TGCGCCAGCAGCTTGGGACAGGGGGAGATGGGGACCCAGTACTTC	TRBD1	15	TRBV5-1	TRBJ2-5	-
CASSLDAAVQQETQYF	TGTGCCAGCAGCTTAGACGCGGCGGTTCAACAAGAGACCCAGTACTTC	-	16	TRBV7-9	TRBJ2-5	-
CASSQPGLAGGTSYNEQFF	TGCGCCAGCAGCCAACCGGGACTAGCGGGGGGTACCTCCTACAATGAGCAGTTCTTC	TRBD2	19	TRBV4-1	TRBJ2-1	-
CASSYTRGGRADTQYF	TGTGCCAGCAGTTACACTCGGGGAGGCCGGGCAGATACGCAGTATTTT	-	16	TRBV6-5	TRBJ2-3	-
CASSQALRGWGTDTQYF	TGCGCCAGCAGCCAGGCACTCAGGGGGTGGGGCACAGATACGCAGTATTTT	TRBD1	17	TRBV4-1	TRBJ2-3	once
CASSQDGRGNSPLHF	TGTGCCAGCAGCCAAGACGGACGGGGAAATTCACCCCTCCACTTT	-	15	TRBV14	TRBJ1-6	few
CASSILAPNEQFF	TGTGCCAGTAGTATCTTAGCGCCCAATGAGCAGTTCTTC	-	13	TRBV19	TRBJ2-1	-
CASQTYNYGYTF	TGTGCCAGCCAGACATACAACTATGGCTACACCTTC	-	12	TRBV6-1	TRBJ1-2	-
CASREPGTDTQYF	TGTGCCAGCAGGGAACCGGGGACAGATACGCAGTATTTT	-	13	TRBV7-3	TRBJ2-3	-
CASSLLGLAEQETQYF	TGCGCCAGCAGCTTGCTGGGACTAGCGGAGCAAGAGACCCAGTACTTC	TRBD2	16	TRBV5-1	TRBJ2-5	-
CSVETGFGYEQYF	TGCAGCGTGGAGACAGGGTTCGGCTACGAGCAGTACTTC	TRBD1	13	TRBV29-1	TRBJ2-7	-
CASRWGQGVFGYTF	TGCGCCAGCCGATGGGGACAGGGGGTATTTGGCTACACCTTC	TRBD1	14	TRBV5-1	TRBJ1-2	-
CASHGSSYEQYF	TGTGCCAGCCACGGGTCTTCCTACGAGCAGTACTTC	-	12	TRBV5-6	TRBJ2-7	-
CASSLDSNSNQPQHF	TGTGCCAGCAGCTTAGACAGTAATAGCAATCAGCCCCAGCATTTT	-	15	TRBV7-9	TRBJ1-5	-
CASSFQSNYGYTF	TGTGCCAGCAGTTTTCAGTCTAACTATGGCTACACCTTC	-	13	TRBV27	TRBJ1-2	-
CASSFSSGTVSYEQYF	TGTGCCAGCAGTTTCTCTTCCGGGACAGTATCCTACGAGCAGTACTTC	TRBD1	16	TRBV27	TRBJ2-7	-
CASTTRVLAGNYNEQFF	TGTGCCAGTACCACTAGGGTATTAGCGGGGAATTACAATGAGCAGTTCTTC	TRBD2	17	TRBV19	TRBJ2-1	-
CASSSLWQDRETQYF	TGTGCCAGCAGCTCCCTCTGGCAGGATCGAGAGACCCAGTACTTC	-	15	TRBV11-2	TRBJ2-5	-
CASSFLNQPQHF	TGTGCCAGCAGTTTCCTCAATCAGCCCCAGCATTTT	-	12	TRBV27	TRBJ1-5	once
CAISEGRGYNQPQHF	TGTGCCATCAGTGAGGGGAGGGGCTACAATCAGCCCCAGCATTTT	-	15	TRBV10-3	TRBJ1-5	-
CASSFYNTGELFF	TGTGCCAGCAGTTTTTATAACACCGGGGAGCTGTTTTTT	-	13	TRBV27	TRBJ2-2	-
CASSLGGWDEKLFF	TGTGCCAGCAGCTTGGGAGGGTGGGATGAAAAACTGTTTTTT	-	14	TRBV5-6	TRBJ1-4	few
CASTHLGEGYTF	TGTGCCAGCACCCACCTTGGGGAGGGCTACACCTTC	-	12	TRBV6-5	TRBJ1-2	-
CASSHTGNTIYF	TGCGCCAGCAGCCATACTGGAAACACCATATATTTT	-	12	TRBV4-1	TRBJ1-3	-
CASSSRTSGGLSYNEQFF	TGCGCCAGCAGCTCCCGGACTAGCGGGGGTCTTTCCTACAATGAGCAGTTCTTC	TRBD2	18	TRBV4-1	TRBJ2-1	-
CASSPPSSGETQYF	TGTGCCAGCAGCCCCCCCAGCTCGGGAGAGACCCAGTACTTC	-	14	TRBV7-2	TRBJ2-5	-
CASSLQGGGGVLAAGELFF	TGTGCCAGCAGCTTACAGGGCGGCGGGGGGGTCCTCGCGGCCGGGGAGCTGTTTTTT	TRBD2	19	TRBV7-3	TRBJ2-2	once
CASGLRRGNEKLFF	TGTGCTAGTGGTTTAAGAAGGGGGAATGAAAAACTGTTTTTT	-	14	TRBV12-5	TRBJ1-4	-
CASLGSSGANVLTF	TGTGCCAGCTTAGGGAGCTCTGGGGCCAACGTCCTGACTTTC	-	14	TRBV2	TRBJ2-6	-
CASSLDGVGTGANVLTF	TGCGCCAGCAGCTTGGACGGAGTAGGTACTGGGGCCAACGTCCTGACTTTC	-	17	TRBV5-1	TRBJ2-6	-
CASSQNRGAKNIQYF	TGCGCCAGCAGCCAAAATCGAGGGGCCAAAAACATTCAGTACTTC	-	15	TRBV4-1	TRBJ2-4	-
CASSPLSLRAEAFF	TGTGCCAGCAGCCCTTTGTCGCTGAGGGCTGAAGCTTTCTTT	-	14	TRBV27	TRBJ1-1	-